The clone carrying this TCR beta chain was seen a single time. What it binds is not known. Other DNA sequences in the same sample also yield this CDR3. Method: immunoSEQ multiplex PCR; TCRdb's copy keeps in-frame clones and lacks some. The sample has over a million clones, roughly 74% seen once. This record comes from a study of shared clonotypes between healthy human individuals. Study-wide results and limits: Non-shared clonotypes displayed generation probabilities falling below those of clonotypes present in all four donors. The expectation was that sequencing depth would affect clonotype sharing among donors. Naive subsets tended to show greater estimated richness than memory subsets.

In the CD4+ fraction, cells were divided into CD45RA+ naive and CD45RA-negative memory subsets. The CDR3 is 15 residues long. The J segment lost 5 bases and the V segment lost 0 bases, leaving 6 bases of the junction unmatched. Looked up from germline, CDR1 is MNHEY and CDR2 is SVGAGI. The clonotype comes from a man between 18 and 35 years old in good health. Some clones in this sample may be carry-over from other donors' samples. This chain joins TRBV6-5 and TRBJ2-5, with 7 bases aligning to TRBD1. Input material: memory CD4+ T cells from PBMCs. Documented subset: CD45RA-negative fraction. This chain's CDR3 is CASSYSGGREETQYF. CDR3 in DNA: TGTGCCAGCAGTTACTCAGGGGGCAGGGAGGAGACCCAGTACTTC.